Following are 28 T cell receptor beta chains from one sample sequenced in a study of blood T cell repertoires in COVID-19 (dated by TCRdb to 2018 to 2020). The library came from the immunoSEQ multiplex PCR assay. The source is immuneACCESS, and TCRdb retained only in-frame sequences with V and J called. Part of the clones is not carried over; for the studies checked, unresolved V genes explain less than half of this, and the remainder is unexplained. The sample has approximately 70,000 clones on record, about four fifths of them singletons. The ten largest account for 5% to 5.5% of the sample. Sequenced input: peripheral blood. The receptors derive from a woman at least 80 years old with active or convalescent COVID-19.

This chain links TRBV30 with TRBJ1-4; 11 bases are a match to TRBD1. Losses at the gene ends were 3 bases for V and 2 bases for J; bases not matched to a gene: 5. CDR1 and CDR2 from the germline V gene are GTSNPN and SVGIG (reference sequence). This CDR3 spans 16 amino acids. CDR3 amino acids: CAWRRDRGVTNEKLFF. The CDR3 DNA reads as TGTGCCTGGAGGAGGGACAGGGGGGTCACTAATGAAAAACTGTTTTTT.

In its sample, this clone is medium-sized. This chain links TRBV6-2 or TRBV6-3 with TRBJ2-2, with TRBD1 as a possible D gene (7 bases). Germline V gene data show CDR1 as MNHEY and CDR2 as SVGEGT. V shed 0 bases and J shed 6 bases, with 17 bases lying between them. This CDR3 spans 17 amino acids. For the CDR3, the DNA is TGTGCCAGCAGTTACTCGAGGGGGCGGGATTGGCCCGGGGAGCTGTTTTTT. Encoded protein: CASSYSRGRDWPGELFF.

V and J are TRBV6-5 and TRBJ1-4; D remains ambiguous. Germline CDR1 is MNHEY and CDR2 is SVGAGI. The CDR3 sequence is 15 residues long. Trimming cost V 4 bases and J 0 bases, with 9 bases left between them. CDR3 sequence: CASSSPTATNEKLFF. CDR3 DNA: TGTGCCAGCAGTTCCCCTACAGCAACTAATGAAAAACTGTTTTTT.

The chain joins TRBV5-1 to TRBJ2-2; 8 bases agree with TRBD1. From germline, CDR1 is SGHRS and CDR2 YFSETQ. Trimming removed 4 bases from V and 2 bases from J; junction bases left unmatched: 10. The CDR3 has 17 residues. DNA for the CDR3: TGCGCCAGCAGCCGTGGGCGGACAGGGACAAACACCGGGGAGCTGTTTTTT. It translates to CASSRGRTGTNTGELFF.

As for this clone: The DNA is omitted, as the CDR3 cannot be located on it reliably, and the CDR3 follows TCRdb's listing. The rearrangement joins TRBV2 to TRBJ2-5; the listed D gene, TRBD1, was not tested against the DNA. In germline, CDR1 is SNHLY, CDR2 FYNNEI. Counting both end residues, the CDR3 totals 15 amino acids. This CDR3 is CASSTSDRDVETQYF.

J is TRBJ1-5 and V is TRBV19; no definite D call. Germline loops: CDR1 LNHDA, CDR2 SQIVND (reference sequence). This CDR3 has 13 amino acids. Trimming pared 3 bases from V and 7 bases from J, leaving 10 bases between. In DNA, the CDR3 is TGTGCCAGTAGTATTACTAATAAACAGCCCCAGCATTTT. This codes for CASSITNKQPQHF.

The chain has TRBV7-2 and TRBJ2-7; 10 nucleotides align to TRBD2. Germline-derived CDR1 and CDR2 are SGHTA and FQGNSA. Trimming cost V 2 bases and J 6 bases; bases outside gene matches: 4. The CDR3 runs 14 residues. CDR3 amino acids: CASSLIAGGFEQYF. The CDR3 nucleotides are TGTGCCAGCAGCTTAATAGCGGGAGGATTCGAGCAGTACTTC.

The sample holds one count of this clone. The chain uses TRBV9 and TRBJ2-5, with 10 nucleotides matching TRBD1. The CDR3 has 16 amino acids. Germline V lookup: CDR1 SGDLS, CDR2 YYNGEE. The junction had 6 bases not matched to a gene; V was cut back by 0 bases and J by 4 bases. The CDR3 DNA reads as TGTGCCAGCAGCGTAGTGGGACAGGGGATCGGAGAGACCCAGTACTTC. As protein: CASSVVGQGIGETQYF.

The chain joins TRBV5-6 to TRBJ1-6, with 8 bases identical to TRBD1. J gave up 8 bases and V 4 bases, and 5 bases lay outside the gene matches. The germline CDR1 and CDR2 sequences are SGHDT and YYEEEE. CDR3 length: 14 residues. The CDR3 nucleotides are TGTGCCAGCAGCGACAGGGGCGCCCATTCACCCCTCCACTTT. It translates to CASSDRGAHSPLHF.

Remarks on this clone: Other DNA sequences in the same sample also yield this CDR3. V usage is TRBV12-3 or TRBV12-4 and J usage is TRBJ2-7; D gene uncertain. The V end was cut by 3 bases, the J end by 4 bases, with 7 bases between. This CDR3 spans 12 amino acids. CDR3 in DNA: TGTGCCAGCAGTTTTTCCGGGTACGAGCAGTACTTC. Protein sequence: CASSFSGYEQYF.

This clone was found once. The CDR3: CATNLDRGEGYNEQFF. CDR3 coding DNA: TGTGCCACAAATCTGGACAGGGGAGAAGGCTACAATGAGCAGTTCTTC. The rearrangement joins TRBV5-6 to TRBJ2-1, with TRBD1 matching 9 bases. Trimming removed 9 bases from V and 3 bases from J; junction bases left unmatched: 13. The CDR3 consists of 16 residues. Per the germline V gene, CDR1 is SGHDT and CDR2 is YYEEEE.

The chain uses TRBV2 and TRBJ2-2; 8 nucleotides line up with TRBD1. Germline V gene lookup returns CDR1 SNHLY and CDR2 FYNNEI. CDR3 length: 14 residues. V lost 9 bases to trimming and J lost 4 bases; unmatched junction nucleotides: 7. The CDR3 nucleotides are TGTGCCAGGGATGACAGGGGAGGCACCGGGGAGCTGTTTTTT. It encodes CARDDRGGTGELFF.

The chain couples TRBV19 to TRBJ2-3; D may be TRBD1 (5 bases). CDR1 is LNHDA and CDR2 is SQIVND in the germline V gene (reference sequence). Trimming took off 3 bases at V and 2 bases at J, with 9 bases between the two ends. The CDR3 contains 14 residues. The CDR3 spells CASSIQGNTDTQYF. Here the CDR3 DNA reads TGTGCCAGTAGTATTCAGGGAAACACAGATACGCAGTATTTT.

The chain is built from TRBV12-3 or TRBV12-4 and TRBJ2-7, with D unclear. This CDR3 region has 12 residues. Trimming removed 2 bases from V and 6 bases from J, with 8 bases in between. In nucleotides, the CDR3 is TGTGCCAGCAGTTTACTGGCAGGCGAGCAGTACTTC. The encoded protein is CASSLLAGEQYF.

The V call is TRBV7-9, the J call TRBJ1-2, with TRBD1 matching over 7 bases. The CDR3 is made up of 14 amino acids. V shed 6 bases and J 1 base; nucleotides not matched to a gene: 5. CDR1 SEHNR and CDR2 FQNEAQ come from the germline V gene (reference sequence). The CDR3 loop reads CASRPQGGNYGYTF. As DNA, the CDR3 is TGTGCCAGCAGACCGCAGGGGGGTAACTATGGCTACACCTTC.

The genes are TRBV6-5 and TRBJ1-1; D may be TRBD1 (5 bases). The germline gives CDR1 MNHEY, CDR2 SVGAGI. The V end was cut by 0 bases, the J end by 3 bases, with 11 bases between. The CDR3 is 15 amino acids. In DNA form, the CDR3 reads TGTGCCAGCAGTTACTCACCCCTAGGGGACACTGAAGCTTTCTTT. Amino acid sequence: CASSYSPLGDTEAFF.

V usage is TRBV5-4 and J usage is TRBJ1-2; 11 bases fit TRBD1. The V gene end was trimmed by 7 bases and the J gene end by 7 bases; junction bases not matched to a gene: 6. CDR3 length: 13 residues. Germline CDR1 is SGHNT and CDR2 is YYREEE (reference sequence). CDR3 in amino acids: CASGLGTGGGYTF. CDR3 bases: TGTGCCAGCGGTCTAGGGACAGGGGGTGGCTACACCTTC.

This clone was seen a handful of times. This sequence joins TRBV5-6 and TRBJ1-3, with D perhaps TRBD1 (5 bases). CDR3 size: 16 residues. Germline CDR1 is SGHDT and CDR2 is YYEEEE. Between the trimmed V and J ends, which lost 4 bases and 0 bases, there was a span of 14 bases. CDR3 DNA sequence: TGTGCCAGCAGCGCCACCGGGACTGTCTCTGGAAACACCATATATTTT. Translation: CASSATGTVSGNTIYF.

This clone has just one count. Here the CDR3 DNA reads TGCGCCAGCAGGGACACAGTGAACACCGGGGAGCTGTTTTTT. It is translated as CASRDTVNTGELFF. The chain carries TRBV4-3 and TRBJ2-2, with a tentative D call TRBD1 (5 bases). The germline V and J ends were trimmed by 6 bases and 1 base, with 9 bases remaining between them. The germline gives CDR1 LGHNA, CDR2 YSLEER. The CDR3 loop spans 14 amino acids.

The CDR3 here is CASSIGQGYEGTEAFF. CDR3 in DNA: TGTGCCAGCAGCATCGGACAGGGATATGAGGGCACTGAAGCTTTCTTT. V usage is TRBV7-2 and J usage is TRBJ1-1; TRBD1 agrees at 8 bases. The trim removed 5 bases at V and 4 bases at J, leaving 12 bases unmatched. CDR3 size: 16 residues. Germline CDR1 SGHTA, CDR2 FQGNSA.

The chain recombines TRBV7-3 with TRBJ2-1, with D perhaps matching TRBD2 (7 bases). This CDR3 has 22 residues. V gave up 5 bases and J gave up 5 bases, with 37 bases separating them. The germline CDR1 and CDR2 sequences are SGHTA and FQGTGA. The CDR3 DNA sequence: TGTGCCAGCAGCAAACAACCCCTCGCGGGGGCGGAGGGGCCCACGTCAAACAATGAGCAGTTCTTC. Translating gives CASSKQPLAGAEGPTSNNEQFF.

The chain has TRBV4-1 and TRBJ1-3; D unresolved. Trimming cost V 0 bases and J 2 bases, with 17 bases left between them. The CDR3 length is 18 residues. Germline loops: CDR1 MGHRA, CDR2 YSYEKL. CDR3 in DNA: TGCGCCAGCAGCCAAGACCCTTATCGGCGGATGACTGGAAACACCATATATTTT. This sequence encodes CASSQDPYRRMTGNTIYF.

V and J are TRBV6-2 or TRBV6-3 and TRBJ2-7; 7 nucleotides agree with TRBD1. This CDR3 spans 14 amino acids. Germline values: CDR1 MNHEY, CDR2 SVGEGT. V lost 2 bases to trimming and J lost 2 bases; unmatched junction nucleotides: 3. CDR3 sequence (DNA): TGTGCCAGCAGTTACCCGACAGGGACCTACGAGCAGTACTTC. This translates into CASSYPTGTYEQYF.

V usage is TRBV6-4 and J usage is TRBJ1-1; the D gene is possibly TRBD1 (6 bases). Germline values: CDR1 MRHNA, CDR2 SNTAGT. This CDR3 comprises 15 residues. Trimming shortened V by 8 bases and J by 2 bases, and 18 bases separated the two germline ends. The CDR3 bases are TGTGCCAGCCGGGACACCCCTGGGCCAAACACTGAAGCTTTCTTT. Its translation: CASRDTPGPNTEAFF.

This chain uses TRBV29-1 with TRBJ2-1, with D possibly matching TRBD2 (5 bases). CDR1 is SQVTM and CDR2 is ANQGSEA in the germline V gene. The germline V and J ends were trimmed by 4 bases and 4 bases, with 20 bases remaining between them. The length of the CDR3 is 16 residues. Here the CDR3 DNA reads TGCAGCGTTGTGGCCCCTCCGGGGAGCCTATACAATGAGCAGTTCTTC. Translation: CSVVAPPGSLYNEQFF.

This chain connects TRBV6-2 or TRBV6-3 to TRBJ2-5; 8 bases fit TRBD1. The J segment lost 5 bases and the V segment lost 2 bases, leaving 13 bases of the junction unmatched. The CDR3 is 17 residues long. In germline, CDR1 is MNHEY, CDR2 SVGEGT. CDR3 sequence: CASSYNPNGQGGETQYF. DNA for the CDR3: TGTGCCAGCAGTTACAACCCTAATGGACAGGGTGGGGAGACCCAGTACTTC.

The chain carries TRBV7-3 and TRBJ2-7; 10 bases line up with TRBD1. The CDR3 has 15 residues. The V gene end was trimmed by 2 bases and the J gene end by 4 bases; junction bases not matched to a gene: 5. The germline gives CDR1 SGHTA, CDR2 FQGTGA. CDR3 loop: CASSLAGTGVYEQYF. CDR3 in DNA: TGTGCCAGCAGCTTAGCAGGGACAGGGGTGTACGAGCAGTACTTC.

The V and J genes are TRBV4-2 and TRBJ1-2; D perhaps matches TRBD1 (6 bases). Germline V gene lookup returns CDR1 LGHNA and CDR2 YNFKEQ. The CDR3 is 18 amino acids. The V gene lost 1 base and the J gene lost 0 bases, with 18 bases spanning the gap. CDR3 bases: TGTGCCAGCAGCCAAGGAGATTGGGTGGGGGCTGCTAACTATGGCTACACCTTC. Translation: CASSQGDWVGAANYGYTF.